This T cell receptor beta chain was found in a study of neurological immune-mediated disorders. Study at large: The disease course was relapsing-remitting in roughly 31 and secondary progressive in about 9% of the 34 multiple sclerosis patients.

This clonotype occurred many times. TCRdb processed the 5' RACE reads anew with MiXCR; each CDR3 protein has one entry. Here the sample spans tens of thousands of distinct CDR3 sequences, just over 2.5% being singletons. The CDR3 covers 15 residues. Per germline, CDR1 DFQATT and CDR2 SNEGSKA (reference sequence). Trimming removed 0 bases at V and 3 bases at J, with 15 bases between. Sequencing input: PBMCs. This rearrangement joins TRBV20-1 to TRBJ2-7; tentatively, D is TRBD1 or TRBD2 (5 bases each). This clonotype originated in a woman younger than 45 with multiple sclerosis. The CDR3 nucleotides are TGCAGTGCTAGAGATGTGGTGGGACCGAGCTACGAGCAGTACTTC. This gives the protein CSARDVVGPSYEQYF.